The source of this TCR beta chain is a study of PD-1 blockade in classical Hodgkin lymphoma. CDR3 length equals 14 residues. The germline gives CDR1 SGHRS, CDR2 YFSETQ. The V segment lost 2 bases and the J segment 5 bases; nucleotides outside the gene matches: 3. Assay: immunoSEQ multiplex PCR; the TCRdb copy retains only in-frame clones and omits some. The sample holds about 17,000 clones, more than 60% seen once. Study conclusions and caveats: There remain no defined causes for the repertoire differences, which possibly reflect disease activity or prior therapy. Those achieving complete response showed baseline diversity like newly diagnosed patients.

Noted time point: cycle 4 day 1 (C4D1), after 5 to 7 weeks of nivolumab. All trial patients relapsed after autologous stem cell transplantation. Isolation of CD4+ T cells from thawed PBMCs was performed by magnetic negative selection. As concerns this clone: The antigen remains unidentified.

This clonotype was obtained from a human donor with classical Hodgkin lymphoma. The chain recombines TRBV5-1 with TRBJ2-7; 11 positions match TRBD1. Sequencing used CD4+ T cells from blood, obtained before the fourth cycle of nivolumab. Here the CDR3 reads CASSFGQGANEQYF. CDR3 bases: TGCGCCAGCAGCTTCGGACAGGGGGCTAACGAGCAGTACTTC.